The clone carrying this TCR beta chain was seen more than once but under ten times. 5'RACE primed from the constant segment yielded TCR alpha and TCR beta cDNA libraries bearing sample barcodes and UMIs. TCRdb analysed the 5' RACE reads with MiXCR anew, one entry per CDR3 protein. In the table there are hundreds of thousands of distinct CDR3 sequences, 20% of which are singletons. This sample was included in a study of T-cell memory formation after mild COVID-19. The overall study: Clustering of TCRs was largely donor specific.

This CDR3 has 14 amino acids. Germline lookup yields CDR1 SNHLY and CDR2 FYNNEI. V lost 6 bases to trimming and J lost 7 bases; unmatched junction nucleotides: 7. This clonotype was sampled from an adult woman who had mild COVID-19 (a few samples of this study predate the infection). Cell type and time point are not known. The sequenced sample was PBMCs or a T cell subset sorted from them (not recorded which). V usage is TRBV2 and J usage is TRBJ1-4, with TRBD1 matching 8 bases. CDR3 in amino acids: CASRRGQGSEKLFF. The DNA of the CDR3 is TGTGCCAGCAGGAGAGGACAGGGAAGTGAAAAACTGTTTTTT.